Shown below are 2 T cell receptor beta chains from a single sample sequenced in a study of cytomegalovirus exposure and HLA in healthy donors. The PCR ran on 60 Vbeta and 13 Jbeta primers. The assay was immunoSEQ multiplex PCR, and TCRdb's table has in-frame clones only and misses some. The sample lists around 190,000 clones, around 78% occurring once. The sample was PBMCs. The source is a man aged 30 to 39 in good health and CMV-seronegative.

The chain recombines TRBV5-8 with TRBJ1-2; D is unclear. Germline lookup yields CDR1 SGHTS and CDR2 YDEGEE. The CDR3 totals 15 residues. V was pared by 0 bases and J by 8 bases, with 17 bases between. Here the CDR3 DNA reads TGTGCCAGCAGCTTGGACACAACCCTAGGGAGGGGCTACACCTTC. Amino acids: CASSLDTTLGRGYTF. Supplemented by reference TRBV5-8 and TRBJ1-2, the full variable domain reads EAGVTQSPTHLIKTRGQQATLRCSPISGHTSVYWYQQALGLGLQFLLWYDEGEERNRGNFPPRFSGRQFPNYSSELNVNALELEDSALYLCASSLDTTLGRGYTFGSGTRLTVV.

The rearrangement uses TRBV2 and TRBJ2-1; 10 nucleotides match TRBD2. Trimming removed 7 bases from V and 7 bases from J; junction bases left unmatched: 7. Germline CDR1 SNHLY, CDR2 FYNNEI. The CDR3 has 14 residues. CDR3 residues: CASTGLAVINEQFF. CDR3 nucleotides: TGTGCCAGCACCGGACTAGCGGTTATTAATGAGCAGTTCTTC.